These 3 T cell receptor beta chains share one sample of origin, sequenced in a study of early T cells in non-severe SARS-CoV-2 infection. TCRdb re-analysed the 5' RACE reads in MiXCR, keeping a single row per CDR3 protein. The sample records about 94,000 distinct CDR3 sequences, 13% being singletons. The source material was whole blood. These receptors all come from an adult who was a healthcare worker with PCR-confirmed SARS-CoV-2 infection or an uninfected control (not recorded which).

V and J are TRBV12-3 or TRBV12-4 and TRBJ1-1; 8 bases align to TRBD1. The CDR3 spans 14 residues. V shed 4 bases and J 3 bases; nucleotides not matched to a gene: 4. The CDR3 sequence is CASSSWTGHTEAFF. CDR3 nucleotide sequence: TGTGCCAGCAGTTCGTGGACAGGGCACACTGAAGCTTTCTTT.

This clonotype was found many times. The J gene is TRBJ2-3, the V gene TRBV20-1, with TRBD2 matching 11 bases. Per the germline V gene, CDR1 is DFQATT and CDR2 is SNEGSKA (reference sequence). This CDR3 is built from 14 residues. Trimming at V came to 4 bases and at J to 6 bases, leaving 6 bases not matched to a gene. For the CDR3, the DNA is TGCAGTGCTATAGCGGGGGGGTTCTCTGATACGCAGTATTTT. Its protein product is CSAIAGGFSDTQYF.

This clonotype was recorded many times. V and J are TRBV7-9 and TRBJ2-3, with a weak D call TRBD1 (6 bases). CDR1 and CDR2 from the germline V gene are SEHNR and FQNEAQ (reference sequence). V was cut by 5 bases and J by 0 bases, with 9 bases left in between. This CDR3 has 14 amino acids. DNA for the CDR3: TGTGCCAGCAGCAGGGGGTTGAGCACAGATACGCAGTATTTT. Translated, it gives CASSRGLSTDTQYF.